Described below is a single T cell receptor (beta chain) sequence and its context. The cohort comprised adults aged 18 to 89 years residing in about 25 US areas. Researchers sorted participants into cohorts using their self-reported clinical history. The data were obtained in a study of blood T cell repertoires in COVID-19. Study in general: From T cells, B-cell-depleted T cells, or PBMCs came the material, which was cDNA or gDNA.

The V and J ends lost 0 bases and 4 bases, in that order; junction bases with no gene match: 6. This CDR3 has 16 amino acids. CDR1 SGDLS and CDR2 YYNGEE come from the germline V gene. In the source study's methods: Reference gene primer amplification gave estimated nucleated cell counts. Sequencing used immunoSEQ multiplex PCR; TCRdb keeps in-frame clones, though not all of them. The V and J calls and the clone size are those of that table, but D and trimming were determined from the DNA. The sample yields around 200,000 clones, roughly four fifths seen once. The specimen was PBMCs or T cells enriched from blood (not recorded which). This receptor was identified in a man aged 40-50 years who had recovered from COVID-19. The rearrangement joins TRBV9 to TRBJ2-1; 8 bases are shared with TRBD2. The CDR3 coding sequence is TGTGCCAGCAGCGTAGTGGGACTAGGAAATTACAATGAGCAGTTCTTC. Translation gives CASSVVGLGNYNEQFF.